The following is a TCR beta chain sequence with its context. V was trimmed by 6 bases and J by 3 bases, leaving 12 bases between them. CDR1 is MDHEN, CDR2 SYDVKM, per germline. The CDR3 consists of 14 residues. The sample belongs to a study of blood T cell repertoires in COVID-19. Background on the study: The origin of the acute and convalescent COVID-19 samples was the United States, Italy and Spain.

Assay used: immunoSEQ multiplex PCR; TCRdb lists only in-frame clones, some missing. The sample has tens of thousands of clones, less than 80% seen once; the top ten hold more than 25%. The receptor was isolated from a man in his 60s with active or convalescent COVID-19. The chain combines TRBV28 with TRBJ1-5; TRBD1 is a possible D gene (6 bases). Sequencing input: peripheral blood. CDR3 sequence reads: CASSTRTDNQPQHF. CDR3 DNA: TGTGCCAGCAGCACAAGGACAGACAATCAGCCCCAGCATTTT.